Each of the 18 T cell receptor beta chains below was sequenced from the same sample in a study of long-term antiretroviral therapy in people with HIV (dated by TCRdb to between 2021 and 2022). Sequencing of the TRB variable region was done with the immunoSEQ hsTCRB v3.0 assay at survey level resolution. TCRdb stores this immuneACCESS table with in-frame sequences only. Part of the clones is absent; in the studies checked, under half of the shortfall reflects unresolved V genes, and no reason is known for the rest. In this sample the table shows about 16,000 clones, 85% to 90% of which occur a single time. The top ten clonotypes cover 14% to 15% of the sample. Sequenced here: unsorted PBMCs, sampled 2.2 to 2.4 years before starting antiretroviral therapy. Receptor source: a woman in her 30s with HIV.

For the CDR3, the DNA is TGTGCCAGCAGCTTAGGGACAGGGACCATTCAGTACTTC. It is translated as CASSLGTGTIQYF. The chain uses TRBV5-6 and TRBJ2-4; 9 nucleotides agree with TRBD1. Germline V lookup: CDR1 SGHDT, CDR2 YYEEEE. V lost 2 bases, J lost 9 bases, and 3 bases stayed unmatched. There are 13 residues in the CDR3.

This rearrangement joins TRBV18 to TRBJ1-2; possible D gene TRBD1, 5 bases. Trimming cost V 0 bases and J 0 bases, with 11 bases left between them. This CDR3 spans 16 amino acids. Germline CDR1 and CDR2: KGHSH and LQKENI. In DNA, the CDR3 is TGTGCCAGCTCACCACCGGGACGAGGGGCTAACTATGGCTACACCTTC. Amino acid sequence: CASSPPGRGANYGYTF.

There are a few counts of this clone. V is TRBV6-5 and J is TRBJ2-7, with 10 positions matching TRBD1. Losses at the gene ends were 0 bases for V and 3 bases for J; bases not matched to a gene: 5. CDR3 length: 16 residues. Germline V gene data show CDR1 as MNHEY and CDR2 as SVGAGI. The CDR3 here is CASSYSAGTGDYEQYF. Written as DNA, the CDR3 is TGTGCCAGCAGTTACTCAGCCGGGACAGGGGACTACGAGCAGTACTTC.

The V gene is TRBV5-4, the J gene TRBJ1-1, with 8 bases matching TRBD1. V shed 2 bases, J shed 1 base, and the junction held 4 bases outside the gene matches. CDR1 SGHNT and CDR2 YYREEE come from the germline V gene (reference sequence). This CDR3 is 15 amino acids long. CDR3 coding DNA: TGTGCCAGCAGCTTCTCTACAGGGGGGAACACTGAAGCTTTCTTT. Protein product: CASSFSTGGNTEAFF.

The CDR3 region has the DNA TGTGCCAGCAGCGCTCCCGGGGACGACACCGGGGAGCTGTTTTTT. It is translated as CASSAPGDDTGELFF. This chain links TRBV7-9 with TRBJ2-2; possibly TRBD1 or TRBD2 for D (5 bases each). From germline, CDR1 is SEHNR and CDR2 FQNEAQ (reference sequence). The CDR3 is 15 residues long. V was cut by 5 bases and J by 3 bases, with 13 bases left in between. Full variable domain (remainder filled in from reference TRBV7-9 and TRBJ2-2): DTGVSQNPRHKITKRGQNVTFRCDPISEHNRLYWYRQTLGQGPEFLTYFQNEAQLEKSRLLSDRFSAERPKGSFSTLEIQRTEQGDSAMYLCASSAPGDDTGELFFGEGSRLTVL.

A single count supports this clone. V usage is TRBV5-1 and J usage is TRBJ1-1; D unresolved. This CDR3 is built from 13 residues. V was pared by 4 bases and J by 6 bases, with 13 bases between. In germline, CDR1 is SGHRS, CDR2 YFSETQ. CDR3 residues: CASSTSRKSEAFF. DNA for the CDR3: TGCGCCAGCAGCACTTCGAGGAAGTCTGAAGCTTTCTTT.

Only one count was recorded for this clone. The rearrangement links TRBV27 to TRBJ2-7, with D unclear. The V end lost 0 bases, the J end lost 4 bases, and 10 bases lay between the germline ends. Germline V gene sequence: CDR1 MNHEY, CDR2 SMNVEV (reference sequence). This CDR3 contains 14 residues. The CDR3 nucleotides are TGTGCCAGCAGTTTATCGCCAGGATCATACGAGCAGTACTTC. This codes for CASSLSPGSYEQYF.

The chain has TRBV25-1 and TRBJ1-2; 7 bases map to TRBD1. CDR3 size: 13 residues. The V gene's germline CDR1 is MGHDK and CDR2 SYGVNS. Trimming cost V 2 bases and J 6 bases; bases outside gene matches: 3. CDR3 sequence reads: CASSENTGDGYTF. CDR3 in DNA: TGTGCCAGCAGTGAAAATACAGGGGATGGCTACACCTTC.

The J gene is TRBJ2-7, the V gene TRBV4-3, with TRBD2 identical over 8 bases. The CDR3 spans 16 residues. Germline V gene sequence: CDR1 LGHNA, CDR2 YSLEER. V lost 0 bases, J lost 2 bases, and 6 bases stayed unmatched. The CDR3 loop reads CASSQDLGGGTYEQYF. CDR3 bases: TGCGCCAGCAGCCAAGATTTGGGCGGGGGGACCTACGAGCAGTACTTC.

CDR3 DNA: TGTGCCACCAGCAGAGATCAGGGAATCTACGAGCAGTACTTC. Translated: CATSRDQGIYEQYF. The V and J genes are TRBV15 and TRBJ2-7; weak D call: TRBD1 (5 bases). This CDR3 comprises 14 residues. Looked up from germline, CDR1 is LNHNV and CDR2 is YYDKDF (reference sequence). Trimming cost V 0 bases and J 3 bases, with 9 bases left between them. The complete variable domain, with remaining parts taken from reference TRBV15 and TRBJ2-7, reads DAMVIQNPRYQVTQFGKPVTLSCSQTLNHNVMYWYQQKSSQAPKLLFHYYDKDFNNEADTPDNFQSRRPNTSFCFLDIRSPGLGDTAMYLCATSRDQGIYEQYFGPGTRLTVT.

This chain joins TRBV11-3 and TRBJ2-1; 9 positions agree with TRBD1. Germline CDR1 and CDR2: SGHNT and YENEEA. V lost 5 bases to trimming and J lost 4 bases; unmatched junction nucleotides: 9. CDR3 length equals 16 residues. The CDR3 bases are TGTGCCAGCAGCATGGGAGGACAGGGGAATTACAATGAGCAGTTCTTC. Protein: CASSMGGQGNYNEQFF.

The CDR3 DNA sequence: TGCGCCAGCAGCCTCAGGGGGAACTATGGCTACACCTTC. Translation gives CASSLRGNYGYTF. V is TRBV4-1 and J is TRBJ1-2; 7 bases map to TRBD1. Trimming at V came to 4 bases and at J to 2 bases, leaving 1 base not matched to a gene. Germline V gene lookup returns CDR1 MGHRA and CDR2 YSYEKL. This CDR3 contains 13 residues.

The genes are TRBV15 and TRBJ1-5; TRBD1 is a possible D gene (6 bases). The CDR3 totals 16 residues. Trimming shortened V by 0 bases and J by 2 bases, and 11 bases separated the two germline ends. From germline, CDR1 is LNHNV and CDR2 YYDKDF (reference sequence). CDR3 in DNA: TGTGCCACCAGCAGAGATAAGGGGGTAGGCAATCAGCCCCAGCATTTT. It translates to CATSRDKGVGNQPQHF.

The V and J genes are TRBV10-3 and TRBJ2-2; 9 positions agree with TRBD2. CDR1 and CDR2 (germline): ENHRY, SYGVKD. CDR3 length: 15 amino acids. The ends lost 11 bases at V and 4 bases at J; junction bases unmatched: 11. The chain's CDR3 is CAAAGAGGSTGELFF. The CDR3 DNA follows: TGTGCCGCTGCCGGTGCGGGGGGGTCCACCGGGGAGCTGTTTTTT.

The V and J genes are TRBV28 and TRBJ1-5; TRBD1 might be the D (5 bases). The germline V gene encodes CDR1 MDHEN and CDR2 SYDVKM. This CDR3 spans 15 amino acids. Deletions cut 8 bases from V and 0 bases from J, with 14 bases between. The DNA of the CDR3 is TGTGCCAGCCGAACGACAGCCTATAGCAATCAGCCCCAGCATTTT. It encodes CASRTTAYSNQPQHF.

The genes are TRBV5-6 and TRBJ1-6; no reliable D call. Trimming removed 4 bases from V and 0 bases from J, with 8 bases in between. The CDR3 runs to 15 residues. Germline V gene lookup returns CDR1 SGHDT and CDR2 YYEEEE. The CDR3 nucleotides read TGTGCCAGCAGCGAACCCATCTCCTATAATTCACCCCTCCACTTT. Protein: CASSEPISYNSPLHF.

The CDR3 nucleotides are TGTGCCAGCAGCTTGAGCGGGGGCAGTAACTACGAGCAGTACTTC. It is translated as CASSLSGGSNYEQYF. V usage is TRBV5-5 and J usage is TRBJ2-7; 8 bases are shared with TRBD2. The V segment lost 1 base and the J segment 3 bases; nucleotides outside the gene matches: 6. CDR1 is SGHKS and CDR2 is YYEKEE in the germline V gene (reference sequence). The CDR3 consists of 15 residues.

The genes are TRBV18 and TRBJ2-3, with 9 bases lining up with TRBD2. From germline, CDR1 is KGHSH and CDR2 LQKENI. The CDR3 is made up of 20 amino acids. V trimming: 2 bases; J trimming: 3 bases; junction bases outside the gene matches: 18. Here the CDR3 reads CASSPGSVAGDIGGTDTQYF. Here the CDR3 DNA reads TGTGCCAGCTCACCAGGATCGGTAGCGGGGGATATCGGGGGTACAGATACGCAGTATTTT.